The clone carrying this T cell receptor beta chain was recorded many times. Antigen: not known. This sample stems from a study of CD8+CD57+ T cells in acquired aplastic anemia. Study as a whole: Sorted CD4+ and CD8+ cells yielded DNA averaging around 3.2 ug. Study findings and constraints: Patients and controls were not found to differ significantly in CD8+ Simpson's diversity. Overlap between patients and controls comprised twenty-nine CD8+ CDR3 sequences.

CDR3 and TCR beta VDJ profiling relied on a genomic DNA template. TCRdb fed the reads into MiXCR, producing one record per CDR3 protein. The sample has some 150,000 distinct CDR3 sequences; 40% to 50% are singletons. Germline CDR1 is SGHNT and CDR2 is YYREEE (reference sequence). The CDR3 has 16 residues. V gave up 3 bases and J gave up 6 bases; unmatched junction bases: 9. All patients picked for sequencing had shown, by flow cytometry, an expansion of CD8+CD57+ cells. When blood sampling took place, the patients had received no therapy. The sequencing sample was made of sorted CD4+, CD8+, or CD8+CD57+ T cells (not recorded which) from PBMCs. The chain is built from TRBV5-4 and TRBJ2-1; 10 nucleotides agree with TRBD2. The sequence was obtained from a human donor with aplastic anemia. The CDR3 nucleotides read TGTGCCAGCAGCTGGGGCGGAGCGGGGGGGATCAATGAGCAGTTCTTC. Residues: CASSWGGAGGINEQFF.